This is a list of T cell receptor beta chains from one sample in a study of blood T cells in healthy people across ages. TCRdb recomputed calls from the 5' RACE reads with MiXCR, one row per CDR3 protein. The sample has roughly 1,500,000 distinct CDR3 sequences, 35% to 45% seen once. The sample consisted of blood. These receptors were obtained from a young woman in good health. Both conserved end residues are part of each CDR3. The D gene is left open where the match is weak. Not every row has a clone size; where given, it reads once, few, many or a size class.

clone size	V gene	J gene	D gene	CDR3 protein	CDR3 DNA
-	TRBV9	TRBJ2-7	TRBD2	CASSDVAGPYNEQYF	TGTGCCAGCAGCGATGTAGCGGGGCCCTACAATGAGCAGTACTTC
-	TRBV19	TRBJ1-1	-	CASSDINLNTEAFF	TGTGCCAGTAGTGATATAAACTTGAACACTGAAGCTTTCTTT
few	TRBV4-1	TRBJ2-3	-	CASTRTDSLSTDTQYF	TGCGCCAGCACCCGGACGGATTCCCTCAGCACAGATACGCAGTATTTT
many	TRBV20-1	TRBJ2-7	TRBD2	CSARPSGRRGGSEQYF	TGCAGTGCTAGGCCTAGCGGGAGACGAGGGGGGAGCGAGCAGTACTTC
-	TRBV4-1	TRBJ1-1	-	CTSSQDSKQGRNTEAFF	TGCACCAGCAGCCAAGACTCAAAACAGGGTAGGAACACTGAAGCTTTCTTT
few	TRBV7-9	TRBJ1-1	-	CASSWGSLNTEAFF	TGTGCCAGCAGCTGGGGGTCCCTAAACACTGAAGCTTTCTTT
-	TRBV6-6	TRBJ1-2	-	CASSSKQGGGYTF	TGTGCCAGCAGTTCAAAACAGGGAGGCGGCTACACCTTC
few	TRBV6-5	TRBJ1-1	-	CASSYFSAEAFF	TGTGCCAGCAGTTACTTTTCGGCTGAAGCTTTCTTT
-	TRBV6-1	TRBJ2-2	TRBD2	CASSPSIAGGRTGELFF	TGTGCCAGCAGTCCCAGCATAGCGGGGGGGCGTACCGGGGAGCTGTTTTTT
-	TRBV27	TRBJ1-2	-	CASSLGRNIYGYTF	TGTGCCAGCAGTTTAGGCAGGAATATCTATGGCTACACCTTC
few	TRBV10-3	TRBJ1-4	-	CAIKGVVGEKLFF	TGTGCCATCAAGGGGGTAGTCGGTGAAAAACTGTTTTTT
-	TRBV7-9	TRBJ1-2	TRBD1	CASSLEAGTGSGYTF	TGTGCCAGCAGCTTAGAAGCCGGGACAGGGAGTGGCTACACCTTC
-	TRBV7-9	TRBJ2-1	-	CASSPALSRAPKSYNEQFF	TGTGCCAGCAGCCCGGCCCTATCACGGGCCCCAAAATCCTACAATGAGCAGTTCTTC
many	TRBV7-2	TRBJ2-1	-	CASSLPLAAEQFF	TGTGCCAGCAGCTTACCGCTAGCTGCTGAGCAGTTCTTC
-	TRBV28	TRBJ1-2	-	CASRTAYYGYTF	TGTGCCAGCAGGACCGCTTACTATGGCTACACCTTC
few	TRBV20-1	TRBJ2-1	TRBD2	CSARPQRERVNEQFF	TGCAGTGCTAGACCTCAGCGGGAGAGGGTTAATGAGCAGTTCTTC
few	TRBV27	TRBJ2-3	TRBD2	CASTPRGERGTDTQYF	TGTGCCAGCACCCCTCGGGGGGAGCGGGGCACAGATACGCAGTATTTT
-	TRBV5-1	TRBJ1-2	TRBD1	CASSSGQGMWGYTF	TGCGCCAGCAGCTCCGGACAGGGCATGTGGGGCTACACCTTC
few	TRBV7-9	TRBJ2-1	TRBD1	CASSLPPGQKYNEQFF	TGTGCCAGCAGCTTACCGCCGGGACAGAAATACAATGAGCAGTTCTTC
-	TRBV27	TRBJ2-1	TRBD2	CASSLAPLLSGSSYNEQFF	TGTGCCAGCAGTTTAGCCCCATTACTTAGCGGGAGCTCCTACAATGAGCAGTTCTTC
once	TRBV13	TRBJ2-2	-	CASSPYGAGELFF	TGTGCCAGCAGCCCGTACGGAGCCGGGGAGCTGTTTTTT
-	TRBV12-5	TRBJ1-5	-	CASGHPGGGGFPQHF	TGTGCTAGTGGACACCCCGGTGGAGGGGGGTTCCCCCAGCATTTT
many	TRBV6-1	TRBJ2-5	-	CASSDDYSGTQYF	TGTGCCAGCAGTGATGACTATAGCGGAACCCAGTACTTC
few	TRBV6-6	TRBJ2-3	-	CASSYSVAVNTQYF	TGTGCCAGCAGTTACTCAGTGGCCGTGAATACGCAGTATTTT
many	TRBV12-5	TRBJ2-7	-	CASGSRTNEQYF	TGTGCTAGTGGTTCACGAACCAACGAGCAGTACTTC
few	TRBV3-1	TRBJ2-1	-	CASSQDIVQQFF	TGTGCCAGCAGCCAAGATATAGTTCAGCAGTTCTTC
many	TRBV6-5	TRBJ2-7	-	CASSLDRREQYF	TGTGCCAGCAGTTTAGACCGTCGCGAGCAGTACTTC
-	TRBV12-3/TRBV12-4	TRBJ2-3	TRBD2	CASSRGGAGDTQYF	TGTGCCAGCAGCCGCGGGGGGGCCGGGGATACGCAGTATTTT
-	TRBV27	TRBJ1-2	-	CASSATPGGGYTF	TGTGCCAGCAGTGCCACCCCGGGAGGTGGCTACACCTTC
-	TRBV20-1	TRBJ2-5	-	CSALLRVQYF	TGCAGTGCCCTGTTACGGGTCCAGTACTTC
-	TRBV12-3/TRBV12-4	TRBJ2-1	-	CASSMLPRNEQFF	TGTGCCAGCAGCATGCTCCCTAGGAATGAGCAGTTCTTC